The next 19 T cell receptor beta chains were all read from a single sample in a study of T cell responses to AZD1222 COVID-19 vaccine. TCRdb's copy holds only in-frame clones and misses some; the assay was immunoSEQ multiplex PCR. The sample holds 150,000 or so clones, roughly 90% seen once. This material consisted of peripheral blood, taken on day 0 of MenACWY control vaccination. The receptors stem from an adult in good health.

This chain uses TRBV9 with TRBJ2-1; possible D gene TRBD2, 6 bases. Germline V gene lookup returns CDR1 SGDLS and CDR2 YYNGEE. V was clipped by 4 bases and J by 1 base, with 15 bases between them. This CDR3 contains 16 residues. The CDR3 reads CASSPQWGDSYNEQFF. In DNA, the CDR3 is TGTGCCAGCAGCCCCCAGTGGGGGGATTCCTACAATGAGCAGTTCTTC.

J is TRBJ1-3 and V is TRBV7-9; D is uncertain. The CDR3 runs to 15 residues. V was clipped by 1 base and J by 3 bases, with 10 bases between them. Germline assignment: CDR1 SEHNR and CDR2 FQNEAQ (reference sequence). The CDR3 sequence is CASSLEGGFGNTIYF. The CDR3, as DNA: TGTGCCAGCAGCTTAGAGGGTGGTTTTGGAAACACCATATATTTT. Supplemented by reference TRBV7-9 and TRBJ1-3, the full variable domain reads DTGVSQNPRHKITKRGQNVTFRCDPISEHNRLYWYRQTLGQGPEFLTYFQNEAQLEKSRLLSDRFSAERPKGSFSTLEIQRTEQGDSAMYLCASSLEGGFGNTIYFGEGSWLTVV.

The chain links TRBV9 to TRBJ1-4, with no clear D. From germline, CDR1 is SGDLS and CDR2 YYNGEE. This CDR3 has 13 amino acids. With 1 base removed from V and 5 bases from J, the gap between germline ends came to 6 bases. Written as DNA, the CDR3 is TGTGCCAGCAGCGTATCTCCAAATGAAAAACTGTTTTTT. Translation gives CASSVSPNEKLFF.

The V call is TRBV27, the J call TRBJ2-7, with unresolved D. The CDR3 contains 12 residues. The V and J ends lost 6 bases and 6 bases respectively, with 12 bases between them. Germline assignment: CDR1 MNHEY and CDR2 SMNVEV (reference sequence). The DNA for the CDR3 is TGTGCCAGCAGCAACCCTGGACGCGAGCAGTACGTC. Its translation: CASSNPGREQYV.

The chain links TRBV19 to TRBJ1-4; no clear D. Germline V gene lookup returns CDR1 LNHDA and CDR2 SQIVND (reference sequence). The CDR3 has 13 residues. The V end was cut by 7 bases, the J end by 3 bases, with 9 bases between. CDR3 sequence: CASMRRSNEKLFF. The CDR3 DNA sequence: TGTGCCAGTATGAGGAGGTCTAATGAAAAACTGTTTTTT.

The CDR3 DNA is TGTGCCAGCAGCCCCCAGGCCCCGTCGCCCAAAGATGAGCAGTTCTTC. As protein: CASSPQAPSPKDEQFF. The chain is built from TRBV7-2 and TRBJ2-1; D not certain. Germline-derived CDR1 and CDR2 are SGHTA and FQGNSA. CDR3 size: 16 residues. Trimming removed 5 bases at V and 8 bases at J, with 22 bases between.

The chain joins TRBV28 to TRBJ1-2, with D tentatively TRBD1 (5 bases). Germline-derived CDR1 and CDR2 are MDHEN and SYDVKM. The CDR3 consists of 10 residues. V was shortened by 8 bases and J by 8 bases, with 9 bases between the two germline ends. The CDR3 loop is CASRQGGYTF. The CDR3 DNA reads TGTGCCAGCCGCCAGGGCGGCTACACCTTC.

V usage is TRBV5-4 and J usage is TRBJ2-1; tentatively, D is TRBD2 (5 bases). V was pared by 4 bases and J by 5 bases, with 16 bases between. The CDR3 covers 15 residues. Germline V CDR1 and CDR2: SGHNT, YYREEE (reference sequence). The CDR3 DNA follows: TGTGCCAGCAGCCTCCGAGGGCAGGCCCACAATGAGCAGTTCTTC. Protein product: CASSLRGQAHNEQFF.

In its sample, this clone was seen once. This chain links TRBV27 with TRBJ1-5, with D unclear. The CDR3 sequence is 15 residues long. Germline CDR1 and CDR2: MNHEY and SMNVEV (reference sequence). V shed 8 bases and J shed 0 bases, with 14 bases lying between them. The CDR3 sequence is CASGPTDYSNQPQHF. CDR3 bases: TGTGCCAGCGGCCCGACGGATTATAGCAATCAGCCCCAGCATTTT.

The CDR3 sequence: CASSALERALDGYTF. CDR3 bases: TGTGCCAGTAGTGCCCTGGAGAGGGCCCTCGATGGCTACACCTTC. This sequence joins TRBV19 and TRBJ1-2; no firm D call. Germline V gives CDR1 LNHDA, CDR2 SQIVND (reference sequence). V was shortened by 5 bases and J by 6 bases, with 19 bases between the two germline ends. This CDR3 region has 15 residues.

The chain carries TRBV5-4 and TRBJ2-1; TRBD2 agrees at 12 bases. The J segment lost 7 bases and the V segment lost 0 bases, leaving 8 bases of the junction unmatched. This CDR3 spans 17 amino acids. Germline V gene sequence: CDR1 SGHNT, CDR2 YYREEE (reference sequence). The CDR3 region has the DNA TGTGCCAGCAGCTTGGATCCGCTAGCGGGAGGGGAGAATGAGCAGTTCTTC. Residues: CASSLDPLAGGENEQFF.

The chain is built from TRBV7-8 and TRBJ2-5; weak D call: TRBD2 (5 bases). Between the trimmed V and J ends, which lost 3 bases and 4 bases, there was a span of 9 bases. The CDR3 sequence is 13 residues long. The V gene's germline CDR1 is SGHVS and CDR2 FQNEAQ. DNA of the CDR3: TGTGCCAGCAGCTTTGACGGGATAGAGACCCAGTACTTC. Its protein product is CASSFDGIETQYF.

The chain links TRBV6-4 to TRBJ1-2; 9 positions agree with TRBD1. The V gene end was trimmed by 2 bases and the J gene end by 8 bases; junction bases not matched to a gene: 3. Looked up from germline, CDR1 is MRHNA and CDR2 is SNTAGT. The CDR3 length is 13 residues. The CDR3 DNA is TGTGCCAGCAGTGACGGGACAGGGACCGGCTACACCTTC. Encoded protein: CASSDGTGTGYTF.

This clone was found once. The chain joins TRBV6-5 to TRBJ1-6, with D possibly being TRBD1 (6 bases). V was cut by 6 bases and J by 7 bases, with 10 bases left in between. There are 13 residues in the CDR3. Germline values: CDR1 MNHEY, CDR2 SVGAGI. The CDR3 is CASRGAGNSPLHF. The CDR3 region has the DNA TGTGCCAGCAGGGGGGCTGGAAATTCACCCCTCCACTTT.

J is TRBJ2-7 and V is TRBV18; 9 bases line up with TRBD1. The germline gives CDR1 KGHSH, CDR2 LQKENI. After removal of 6 bases from V and 5 bases from J, the junction contained 5 bases not matched to a gene. This CDR3 has 13 residues. The CDR3 DNA reads as TGTGCCAGCTCGCGGGGACAGGGCGACGAGCAGTACGTC. Translated, it gives CASSRGQGDEQYV.

This clone was counted only a few times. This CDR3 is CASSPDRGGNIQYF. In nucleotides, the CDR3 is TGCGCCAGCAGCCCGGACAGGGGCGGAAACATTCAGTACTTC. The V and J genes are TRBV5-1 and TRBJ2-4; 9 bases are shared with TRBD1. The junction had 5 bases not matched to a gene; V was cut back by 4 bases and J by 6 bases. The CDR3 contains 14 residues. Germline V CDR1 and CDR2: SGHRS, YFSETQ.

The chain joins TRBV15 to TRBJ2-1; a weak D match, TRBD2 (6 bases). V gave up 3 bases and J gave up 6 bases, with 12 bases separating them. This CDR3 region has 14 residues. Germline V gives CDR1 LNHNV, CDR2 YYDKDF (reference sequence). CDR3 nucleotides: TGTGCCACCAGCAGGGGGACTGCCCTCAATGAGCAGTTCTTC. Translating gives CATSRGTALNEQFF.

The chain links TRBV3-1 (or the pseudogene TRBV3-2) to TRBJ2-5; D remains unclear. The CDR3 is 15 amino acids. V lost 2 bases, J lost 3 bases, and 13 bases lay in between. Germline CDR1 reads LGHDT; CDR2 reads YNNKEL (reference sequence). The CDR3 nucleotides read TGTGCCAGCAGCCAACTTAGTCGCCCGGAAGAGACCCAGTACTTC. It specifies CASSQLSRPEETQYF.

This clone was seen a handful of times. The chain has TRBV7-6 and TRBJ1-5; no reliable D call. The germline V gene has CDR1 SGHVS and CDR2 FNYEAQ. CDR3 length: 14 residues. V was trimmed by 5 bases and J by 2 bases, leaving 10 bases between them. CDR3 in amino acids: CASSPFEGNQPQHF. DNA of the CDR3: TGTGCCAGCAGCCCCTTCGAGGGCAATCAGCCCCAGCATTTT.